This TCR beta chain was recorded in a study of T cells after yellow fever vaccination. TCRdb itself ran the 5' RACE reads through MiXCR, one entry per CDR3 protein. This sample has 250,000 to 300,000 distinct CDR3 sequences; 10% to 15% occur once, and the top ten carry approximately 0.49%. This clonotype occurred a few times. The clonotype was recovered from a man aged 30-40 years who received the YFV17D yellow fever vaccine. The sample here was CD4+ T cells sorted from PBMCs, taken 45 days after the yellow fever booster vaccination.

CDR3 residues: CASSIPSYEQYF. DNA for the CDR3: TGTGCCAGCAGTATCCCCTCCTACGAGCAGTACTTC. The genes are TRBV6-2 or TRBV6-3 and TRBJ2-7; D is uncertain. The CDR3 sequence is 12 residues long. V was shortened by 5 bases and J by 0 bases, with 5 bases between the two germline ends. CDR1 MNHEY and CDR2 SVGEGT come from the germline V gene.